The present entry profiles one TCR beta chain with its context. As yet, its antigen is unknown. This entry belongs to a study of shared clonotypes between healthy human individuals. As processed by the authors: Without quality scores, immunoSEQ junctional reads could not be filtered like full-length reads. The protocol was immunoSEQ multiplex PCR, while the TCRdb copy is restricted to in-frame clones and leaves out a portion. The DNA was the basis for D and trimming; V, J and clone size are from that table. The sample has around 100,000 clones; just over 65% are singletons. Broader study findings: The study sampled only blood, and tissue repertoires likely differ. The diversity represented, both genetic and in exposure history, was limited by few donors.

CDR1 is MDHEN and CDR2 is SYDVKM in the germline V gene. V lost 6 bases and J lost 0; bases outside the gene matches: 13. This CDR3 spans 17 amino acids. This chain uses TRBV28 with TRBJ1-1, with TRBD1 matching over 7 bases. This clonotype was obtained from a woman aged 25 to 39 in good health. The specimen was memory CD8+ T cells sorted from blood. Subset denoted: CD45RO+ cells pooled with CCR7-negative TemRA cells. CDR3 protein: CASSSQIWDSMNTEAFF. DNA of the CDR3: TGTGCCAGCAGCTCCCAAATTTGGGACAGCATGAACACTGAAGCTTTCTTT.